This T cell receptor (beta chain) was retrieved from a study of Tregs in tolerant kidney transplant recipients. General study findings and limits: Activated donor B cell expansion appeared to reveal the most relevant donor-specific TCRbeta repertoire. This study did not directly address biological reproducibility. Few patients were studied, so findings need validation in larger groups.

About this clone: Its antigen remains unknown.

The V gene's germline CDR1 is GTSNPN and CDR2 SVGIG (reference sequence). Trimming pared 1 base from V and 3 bases from J, leaving 7 bases between. CDR3 length: 13 residues. The protocol was immunoSEQ multiplex PCR, while the TCRdb copy is restricted to in-frame clones and leaves out a portion. The table records 35,000 to 50,000 clones, around 95% of them present only once. The sequencing input was Tregs from blood cultured with allogeneic cells. V is TRBV30 and J is TRBJ1-5; D is uncertain. The clonotype was recovered from a human donor in good health. CDR3 bases: TGTGCCTGGAGTGGAGGCTTCAATCAGCCCCAGCATTTT. Protein product: CAWSGGFNQPQHF.